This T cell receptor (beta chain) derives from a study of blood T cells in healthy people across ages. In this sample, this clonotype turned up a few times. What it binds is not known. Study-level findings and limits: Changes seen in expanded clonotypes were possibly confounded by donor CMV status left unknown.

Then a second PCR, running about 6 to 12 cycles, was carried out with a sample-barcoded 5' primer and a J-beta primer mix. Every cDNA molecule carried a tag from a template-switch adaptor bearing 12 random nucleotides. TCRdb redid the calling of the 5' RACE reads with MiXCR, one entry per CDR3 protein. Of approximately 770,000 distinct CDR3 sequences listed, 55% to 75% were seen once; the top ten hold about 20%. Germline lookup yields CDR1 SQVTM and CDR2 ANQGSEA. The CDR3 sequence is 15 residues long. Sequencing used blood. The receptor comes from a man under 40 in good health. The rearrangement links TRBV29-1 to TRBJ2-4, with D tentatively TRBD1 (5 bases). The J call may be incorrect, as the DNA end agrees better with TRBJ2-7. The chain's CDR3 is CSVELQGRPAYEQYF. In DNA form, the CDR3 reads TGCAGCGTTGAACTTCAGGGAAGACCAGCTTACGAGCAGTACTTC.